The T cell receptor (beta chain) described here comes from a study of blood T cells in healthy people across ages. Primers used in a second PCR of about 7 to 12 cycles were a sample-barcoded 5' primer and a J-beta primer mix. TCRdb re-called the 5' RACE reads with MiXCR, one entry per CDR3 protein. The sample consists of 650,000 to 900,000 distinct CDR3 sequences, 62% of them appearing once. V shed 2 bases and J shed 7 bases, with 10 bases lying between them. The CDR3 loop spans 13 amino acids. From germline, CDR1 is SGHKS and CDR2 YYEKEE (reference sequence). Overall study findings and caveats: Strong correlation existed between TCR beta diversity and naive T cell percentage.

The sample holds one count of this clonotype. What it binds is unknown. Healthy Russian Caucasian donors spanned ages about 6 to 95 years. The sequence came from a man aged 25-45 years in good health. This chain joins TRBV5-5 and TRBJ2-4; D unclear. The sample consisted of blood. The CDR3 DNA is TGTGCCAGCAGCTTCGCAGACCGGAACATTCAGTACTTC. It encodes CASSFADRNIQYF.